This TCR beta chain appears in the sequencing data of a study of a mutant IDH1 vaccine in newly diagnosed glioma. Study in general: Vaccine administration was initiated 4-6 weeks following radiotherapy alone, or with temozolomide cycles.

Clones were sequenced by immunoSEQ multiplex PCR, and TCRdb holds only the in-frame ones, with some missing. The sample holds tens of thousands of clones; around 85% are singletons and the top ten take over 1.5%. The time point is: week 35, safety follow-up. In the vaccine, a single dose held 300 ug of the mutant IDH1 20-mer peptide, along with topical imiquimod. Eight vaccine injections were given to patients in weeks 1, 3, 5, 7, 11, 15, 19 and 23. Overall study findings and caveats: The study observed vaccine-induced immune responses in 90% to 95% of patients.

As regards this clone: The antigen remains unidentified.

Trimming cost V 8 bases and J 4 bases; bases outside gene matches: 15. This CDR3 spans 16 amino acids. Per germline, CDR1 MDHEN and CDR2 SYDVKM. This clonotype was obtained from a man aged 35 to 55 with glioma. The chain couples TRBV28 to TRBJ2-3; 7 positions match TRBD2. The sample was PBMCs, taken from a glioma patient whose treatment included an IDH1 peptide vaccine. CDR3 DNA: TGTGCCAGCTATCCTGGAATCGGGAGGCCATCAGATACGCAGTATTTT. Amino acids: CASYPGIGRPSDTQYF. Full variable domain (outside the CDR3, taken from reference TRBV28 and TRBJ2-3): DVKVTQSSRYLVKRTGEKVFLECVQDMDHENMFWYRQDPGLGLRLIYFSYDVKMKEKGDIPEGYSVSREKKERFSLILESASTNQTSMYLCASYPGIGRPSDTQYFGPGTRLTVL.